This TCR beta chain derives from a study of T cell responses to AZD1222 COVID-19 vaccine. Some clones are missing from TCRdb's copy, which holds only in-frame ones; the method was immunoSEQ multiplex PCR. The table includes more than 75,000 clones, less than 95% detected once. The ends were cut back, 6 bases at V and 4 bases at J, with 0 bases in the middle. Germline V gene data show CDR1 as SGHRS and CDR2 as YFSETQ. This CDR3 region has 9 residues. The V gene is TRBV5-1, the J gene TRBJ2-3; the D is unclear. The source material was peripheral blood, sampled 28 days after the second AZD1222 dose. The TCR was taken from an adult who received the AZD1222 COVID-19 vaccine. CDR3 sequence (DNA): TGCGCCAGCACAGATACGCAGTATTTT. Encoded protein: CASTDTQYF.